These T cell receptor beta chains were read from a single sample in a study of blood T cell repertoires in COVID-19. Clones were read by immunoSEQ multiplex PCR, and TCRdb kept only the in-frame ones, dropping some. This table has 200,000 to 300,000 clones, more than 65% appearing once. The sequenced sample consisted of peripheral blood. Source of these receptors: a man aged 35 to 55 who had recovered from COVID-19. Each CDR3 is given with its conserved first and last residue. The D gene is left open where the match is weak. Not every row has a clone size; where given, it reads once, few, many or a size class.

D gene: TRBD2
J gene: TRBJ2-1
clone size: few
V gene: TRBV6-4
CDR3 protein: CASSQTSGGLYNEQFF
CDR3 DNA: TGTGCCAGCTCGCAGACTAGCGGGGGCCTCTACAATGAGCAGTTCTTC

D gene: TRBD1
J gene: TRBJ1-2
clone size: NA
V gene: TRBV19
CDR3 protein: CASSGRRQGAGGYTF
CDR3 DNA: TGTGCCAGTAGTGGCCGTAGGCAGGGGGCTGGTGGCTACACCTTC

D gene: NA
J gene: TRBJ1-1
clone size: NA
V gene: TRBV7-8
CDR3 protein: CASSSLRGTMNTEAFF
CDR3 DNA: TGTGCCAGCAGCTCCCTTAGGGGCACGATGAACACTGAAGCTTTCTTT

D gene: NA
J gene: TRBJ1-2
clone size: NA
V gene: TRBV6-5
CDR3 protein: CASSRTGNYGYTF
CDR3 DNA: TGTGCCAGCAGCCGTACAGGGAACTATGGCTACACCTTC

D gene: NA
J gene: TRBJ1-1
clone size: NA
V gene: TRBV6-6
CDR3 protein: CASSYYAENTEAFF
CDR3 DNA: TGTGCCAGCAGTTACTATGCGGAGAACACTGAAGCTTTCTTT

D gene: NA
J gene: TRBJ1-5
clone size: NA
V gene: TRBV30
CDR3 protein: CAWSGELNQPQHF
CDR3 DNA: TGTGCCTGGAGTGGGGAGTTAAATCAGCCCCAGCATTTT

D gene: NA
J gene: TRBJ1-5
clone size: NA
V gene: TRBV4-1
CDR3 protein: CASSPQGYAYSNQPQHF
CDR3 DNA: TGCGCCAGCAGCCCACAGGGCTACGCTTATAGCAATCAGCCCCAGCATTTT

D gene: TRBD1
J gene: TRBJ1-2
clone size: once
V gene: TRBV6-6
CDR3 protein: CASRDRGLLNYGYTF
CDR3 DNA: TGTGCCAGCCGGGACAGGGGGCTTCTTAACTATGGCTACACCTTC

D gene: NA
J gene: TRBJ2-7
clone size: NA
V gene: TRBV6-2/TRBV6-3
CDR3 protein: CASSWGLGEQYF
CDR3 DNA: TGTGCCAGCAGTTGGGGCTTGGGGGAGCAGTACTTC

D gene: TRBD1
J gene: TRBJ1-2
clone size: few
V gene: TRBV28
CDR3 protein: CASSSTGGHGYTF
CDR3 DNA: TGTGCCAGCAGTTCGACAGGGGGGCATGGCTACACCTTC

D gene: NA
J gene: TRBJ1-2
clone size: NA
V gene: TRBV28
CDR3 protein: CASAQGNYGYTF
CDR3 DNA: TGTGCCAGCGCGCAGGGGAACTATGGCTACACCTTC

D gene: TRBD2
J gene: TRBJ2-3
clone size: NA
V gene: TRBV4-3
CDR3 protein: CASSRATSGSTDTQYF
CDR3 DNA: TGCGCCAGCAGCCGAGCGACTAGCGGGAGCACAGATACGCAGTATTTT

D gene: NA
J gene: TRBJ1-5
clone size: NA
V gene: TRBV18
CDR3 protein: CASSPSILTETVRNQPQHF
CDR3 DNA: TGTGCCAGCTCACCTTCCATCCTTACGGAGACAGTCCGCAATCAGCCCCAGCATTTT

D gene: TRBD1
J gene: TRBJ1-4
clone size: once
V gene: TRBV5-7
CDR3 protein: CASSFNRGGLFF
CDR3 DNA: TGTGCCAGCAGCTTTAACAGGGGGGGACTGTTTTTT

D gene: NA
J gene: TRBJ1-2
clone size: NA
V gene: TRBV4-3
CDR3 protein: CASSQSQGGEGYTF
CDR3 DNA: TGCGCCAGCAGCCAATCCCAGGGTGGGGAAGGCTACACCTTC

D gene: NA
J gene: TRBJ2-1
clone size: NA
V gene: TRBV30
CDR3 protein: CAWSTGAYNEQFF
CDR3 DNA: TGTGCCTGGAGTACGGGAGCCTACAATGAGCAGTTCTTC

D gene: TRBD2
J gene: TRBJ2-7
clone size: NA
V gene: TRBV19
CDR3 protein: CASKAGRWQPNYEQYF
CDR3 DNA: TGTGCCAGTAAGGCCGGGAGGTGGCAGCCCAACTACGAGCAGTACTTC

D gene: TRBD1
J gene: TRBJ2-6
clone size: NA
V gene: TRBV5-1
CDR3 protein: CASSLTGAGANVLTF
CDR3 DNA: TGCGCCAGCAGCTTGACAGGGGCTGGGGCCAACGTCCTGACTTTC

D gene: TRBD1
J gene: TRBJ2-7
clone size: few
V gene: TRBV19
CDR3 protein: CATSGTGVYEQYF
CDR3 DNA: TGTGCCACCTCCGGGACAGGGGTCTACGAGCAGTACTTC

D gene: TRBD1
J gene: TRBJ1-3
clone size: NA
V gene: TRBV7-2
CDR3 protein: CASSQQGSSGNTIYF
CDR3 DNA: TGTGCCAGCAGCCAACAGGGGAGCTCTGGAAACACCATATATTTT

D gene: NA
J gene: TRBJ2-3
clone size: once
V gene: TRBV29-1
CDR3 protein: CSTWRNTQYF
CDR3 DNA: TGCAGCACGTGGAGGAATACGCAGTATTTT

D gene: TRBD1
J gene: TRBJ1-2
clone size: NA
V gene: TRBV19
CDR3 protein: CASSMGTGYGYTF
CDR3 DNA: TGTGCCAGTAGTATGGGGACAGGCTATGGCTACACCTTC

D gene: NA
J gene: TRBJ1-2
clone size: NA
V gene: TRBV7-6
CDR3 protein: CASSPQRATSKGYGYTF
CDR3 DNA: TGTGCCAGCAGCCCCCAAAGGGCTACTAGTAAAGGCTATGGCTACACCTTC

D gene: TRBD1
J gene: TRBJ1-4
clone size: NA
V gene: TRBV4-3
CDR3 protein: CASSQDARGNEKLFF
CDR3 DNA: TGCGCCAGCAGCCAAGATGCCAGGGGGAATGAAAAACTGTTTTTT

D gene: NA
J gene: TRBJ2-2
clone size: NA
V gene: TRBV5-1
CDR3 protein: CASSTQGGDTGELFF
CDR3 DNA: TGCGCCAGCAGCACACAGGGAGGGGACACCGGGGAGCTGTTTTTT

D gene: NA
J gene: TRBJ2-3
clone size: NA
V gene: TRBV15
CDR3 protein: CATSRSGTSTDTQYF
CDR3 DNA: TGTGCCACCAGCAGATCCGGGACTAGCACAGATACGCAGTATTTT

D gene: TRBD2
J gene: TRBJ2-1
clone size: NA
V gene: TRBV11-2
CDR3 protein: CASSPSRASGGFNEQFF
CDR3 DNA: TGTGCCAGCAGTCCCTCCCGCGCTAGCGGGGGGTTCAATGAGCAGTTCTTC

D gene: TRBD2
J gene: TRBJ2-3
clone size: NA
V gene: TRBV7-9
CDR3 protein: CASSSPPLAGVPDTQYF
CDR3 DNA: TGTGCCAGCAGCTCGCCCCCCCTAGCGGGAGTCCCAGATACGCAGTATTTT

D gene: NA
J gene: TRBJ2-5
clone size: NA
V gene: TRBV7-2
CDR3 protein: CASSLFESGTQYF
CDR3 DNA: TGTGCCAGCAGCTTATTCGAATCCGGGACCCAGTACTTC

D gene: TRBD1
J gene: TRBJ2-4
clone size: few
V gene: TRBV11-2
CDR3 protein: CASSLVTPGQQLAKNIQYF
CDR3 DNA: TGTGCCAGCAGCTTAGTAACACCGGGACAGCAACTAGCCAAAAACATTCAGTACTTC

D gene: NA
J gene: TRBJ1-2
clone size: once
V gene: TRBV3-1/TRBV3-2
CDR3 protein: CASSQGGWTNYGYTF
CDR3 DNA: TGTGCCAGCAGCCAAGGAGGGTGGACTAACTATGGCTACACCTTC

D gene: TRBD1
J gene: TRBJ1-1
clone size: NA
V gene: TRBV11-3
CDR3 protein: CASSEDRGRTEAFF
CDR3 DNA: TGTGCCAGCAGCGAGGACAGGGGGAGAACTGAAGCTTTCTTT

D gene: TRBD2
J gene: TRBJ2-1
clone size: NA
V gene: TRBV30
CDR3 protein: CAWSVRTSGYNEQFF
CDR3 DNA: TGTGCCTGGAGTGTAAGGACTAGCGGCTACAATGAGCAGTTCTTC